This T cell receptor (beta chain) was recorded in a study of blood T cell repertoires in COVID-19. On the study more broadly: Samples taken during acute and convalescent COVID-19 were collected in the United States, Italy and Spain. From T cells, B-cell-depleted T cells, or PBMCs came the material, which was cDNA or gDNA.

TCRdb's copy holds only in-frame clones and misses some; the assay was immunoSEQ multiplex PCR. Here the sample spans 250,000 to 300,000 clones, around 81% being singletons. Germline values: CDR1 PRHDT, CDR2 FYEKMQ (reference sequence). The CDR3 is made up of 13 amino acids. V shed 6 bases and J shed 4 bases, with 10 bases lying between them. The V call is TRBV13, the J call TRBJ1-3; D call uncertain. This receptor was identified in a woman aged 60-75 years with active or convalescent COVID-19. The source material was peripheral blood. The CDR3: CASSEGGGNTIYF. The CDR3, as DNA: TGTGCCAGCAGTGAGGGTGGGGGAAACACCATATATTTT.